These 27 T cell receptor beta chains share one sample of origin, sequenced in a study of regulatory T cells in long-lasting Graves disease. Time point given: persistent/refractory GD, antithyroid drugs over 5 years with positive TRAb. Following extraction of RNA from PBMCs, that RNA was used to make the TCR library. Construction of the TCR beta libraries employed iRepertoire HTBI primers in conjunction with Arm-PCR of CDR3 regions. TCRdb used MiXCR to reprocess the multiplex PCR reads, holding one entry per CDR3 protein. In the table there are around 430,000 distinct CDR3 sequences, around a fifth of which are singletons. The material was peripheral blood mononuclear cells (PBMCs), obtained when the disease was refractory, from a patient treated with antithyroid drugs. All receptors come from a female donor with Graves disease.

The rearrangement links TRBV13 to TRBJ2-7; TRBD1 matches 7 bases. Per the germline V gene, CDR1 is PRHDT and CDR2 is FYEKMQ (reference sequence). CDR3 length: 13 amino acids. Germline trimming cut 3 bases from V and 6 bases from J; bases unmatched to any gene: 5. CDR3 loop: CASSFDRAAEQYF. The CDR3 nucleotides are TGTGCCAGCAGCTTTGACAGGGCGGCCGAGCAGTACTTC.

About this clonotype itself: This sequence may be a read error, since a much larger clone differs from it by one base. The CDR3, as DNA: TGTGCCACCTTTGCTGGACAGGGCGGAGTGATCGGGGAGCTGTTTTTT. This translates into CATFAGQGGVIGELFF. The gene calls are TRBV28 and TRBJ2-2; TRBD1 matches 8 bases. The CDR3 spans 16 residues. Germline lookup yields CDR1 MDHEN and CDR2 SYDVKM. Trimming removed 10 bases from V and 7 bases from J; junction bases left unmatched: 17.

The sample holds a few counts of this clonotype. This chain joins TRBV19 and TRBJ2-2, with unresolved D. CDR1 and CDR2 from the germline V gene are LNHDA and SQIVND (reference sequence). There are 15 residues in the CDR3. Trimming pared 6 bases from V and 4 bases from J, leaving 15 bases between. The CDR3 protein is CASRPTPHATGELFF. The CDR3 nucleotides read TGTGCCAGTAGACCGACGCCCCATGCCACCGGGGAGCTGTTTTTT. The full variable domain, its missing parts supplied by reference TRBV19 and TRBJ2-2, is DGGITQSPKYLFRKEGQNVTLSCEQNLNHDAMYWYRQDPGQGLRLIYYSQIVNDFQKGDIAEGYSVSREKKESFPLTVTSAQKNPTAFYLCASRPTPHATGELFFGEGSRLTVL.

This clonotype has more than one count but fewer than ten. The J gene is TRBJ1-5, the V gene TRBV28; no clear D gene. Trimming shortened V by 3 bases and J by 0 bases, and 15 bases separated the two germline ends. CDR1 is MDHEN, CDR2 SYDVKM, per germline. The CDR3 has 17 residues. CDR3 sequence (DNA): TGTGCCAGCAGTTTGGGTGGCAGTCAATATAGCAATCAGCCCCAGCATTTT. This translates into CASSLGGSQYSNQPQHF.

This clonotype has a count of ten or more. The chain combines TRBV7-2 with TRBJ1-1; no clear D. Trimming shortened V by 1 base and J by 7 bases, and 4 bases separated the two germline ends. The CDR3 extends over 11 amino acids. Germline CDR1 and CDR2: SGHTA and FQGNSA. The DNA of the CDR3 is TGTGCCAGCAGCTTAGACGGTGAAGCTTTCTTT. Its protein is CASSLDGEAFF.

This clonotype was seen more than once but under ten times. The J gene is TRBJ1-5, the V gene TRBV20-1; D is uncertain. The length of the CDR3 is 21 residues. CDR1 is DFQATT and CDR2 is SNEGSKA in the germline V gene (reference sequence). Trimming cost V 4 bases and J 6 bases, with 37 bases left between them. The CDR3 DNA is TGCAGTGCTATCAAGCGAACCAGCCTAGGCACGAGGGCCTTTACTGGTCAGCCCCAGCATTTT. Translated: CSAIKRTSLGTRAFTGQPQHF.

This clonotype was found a few times. The CDR3 DNA reads as TGTGCCAGCAGTTACGGCCAGGGGGTTGGTCAGCCCCAGCATTTT. Its protein is CASSYGQGVGQPQHF. V usage is TRBV6-2 or TRBV6-3 and J usage is TRBJ1-5, with 7 nucleotides matching TRBD1. CDR1 MNHEY and CDR2 SVGEGT come from the germline V gene. V lost 2 bases to trimming and J lost 6 bases; unmatched junction nucleotides: 7. The CDR3 has 15 amino acids.

This clonotype was seen many times. The rearrangement links TRBV28 to TRBJ2-7; TRBD1 matches at 8 bases. Germline-derived CDR1 and CDR2 are MDHEN and SYDVKM. CDR3 length: 16 residues. The ends lost 3 bases at V and 3 bases at J; junction bases unmatched: 10. CDR3 residues: CASSFPRTGSLYEQYF. CDR3 nucleotide sequence: TGTGCCAGCAGTTTCCCGCGGACAGGGAGCCTCTACGAGCAGTACTTC.

The table lists this clonotype with many counts. The junction does not match germline at one end; this may be a read error. The chain recombines TRBV28 with TRBJ1-2, with D perhaps TRBD1 (5 bases). The germline CDR1 and CDR2 sequences are MDHEN and SYDVKM. The CDR3 runs to 13 residues. The CDR3 loop is CASSPQGGYGYTF. CDR3 DNA: TGCGCCAGCAGCCCTCAGGGAGGTTATGGCTACACCTTC.

This clonotype has more than one count but fewer than ten. V is TRBV20-1 and J is TRBJ2-7, with 7 bases matching TRBD2. The CDR3 totals 14 residues. CDR1 DFQATT and CDR2 SNEGSKA come from the germline V gene (reference sequence). J was trimmed by 4 bases and V by 4 bases; bases with no gene match: 10. CDR3: CSATDQSGTYEQYF. Here the CDR3 DNA reads TGCAGTGCTACAGATCAGAGCGGGACTTACGAGCAGTACTTC.

This clonotype has ten or more counts. The rearrangement joins TRBV6-5 to TRBJ2-4, with a possible D match to TRBD1 (6 bases). This CDR3 has 16 residues. CDR1 is MNHEY and CDR2 is SVGAGI in the germline V gene. Trimming pared 0 bases from V and 1 base from J, leaving 10 bases between. The CDR3 DNA reads TGTGCCAGCAGTTACTCCTACAGGGTGGCCAAAAACATTCAGTACTTC. Its translation is CASSYSYRVAKNIQYF.

The J gene is TRBJ1-1, the V gene TRBV7-6; D unclear. V gave up 3 bases and J gave up 1 base, with 12 bases separating them. From germline, CDR1 is SGHVS and CDR2 FNYEAQ. The CDR3 is 15 residues long. CDR3 protein: CASSFYPRENTEAFF. The CDR3, as DNA: TGTGCCAGCAGCTTTTATCCCCGGGAGAACACTGAAGCTTTCTTT.

The chain recombines TRBV7-9 with TRBJ1-5; 7 bases are a match to TRBD1. The CDR3 spans 14 residues. V shed 6 bases and J 1 base; nucleotides not matched to a gene: 3. Germline loops: CDR1 SEHNR, CDR2 FQNEAQ (reference sequence). This CDR3 reads CASSSTGSNQPQHF. The DNA for the CDR3 is TGTGCCAGCAGTTCGACAGGGAGCAATCAGCCCCAGCATTTT. Using reference TRBV7-9 and TRBJ1-5 for the parts outside the CDR3, the full variable domain is DTGVSQNPRHKITKRGQNVTFRCDPISEHNRLYWYRQTLGQGPEFLTYFQNEAQLEKSRLLSDRFSAERPKGSFSTLEIQRTEQGDSAMYLCASSSTGSNQPQHFGDGTRLSIL.

V and J are TRBV20-1 and TRBJ1-5; D unclear. The CDR3 runs to 12 residues. Germline CDR1 DFQATT, CDR2 SNEGSKA (reference sequence). The V end was cut by 3 bases, the J end by 5 bases, with 8 bases between. In nucleotides, the CDR3 is TGCAGTGCTAGTTCCGGTTATCAGCCCCAGCATTTT. Amino acid sequence: CSASSGYQPQHF.

The chain recombines TRBV9 with TRBJ2-7, with 8 bases fitting TRBD2. CDR1 SGDLS and CDR2 YYNGEE come from the germline V gene. The CDR3 contains 14 residues. V trimming: 4 bases; J trimming: 5 bases; junction bases outside the gene matches: 8. In DNA, the CDR3 is TGTGCCAGCAGCACGGCGGGGGGTTCCCACGAGCAGTACTTC. It codes for CASSTAGGSHEQYF.

The chain joins TRBV5-6 to TRBJ2-7; 10 bases map to TRBD2. J lost 4 bases, V lost 4 bases, and 11 bases had no gene match. The CDR3 runs 16 residues. Germline values: CDR1 SGHDT, CDR2 YYEEEE. Written as DNA, the CDR3 is TGTGCCAGCAGCAACTCTCGGACTAGCGGCGGATACGAGCAGTACTTC. It is translated as CASSNSRTSGGYEQYF.

Note on this clonotype: A much more abundant neighbour one base away suggests this may be a read error. The final CDR3 position lacks the conserved phenylalanine or tryptophan, pointing to a likely read error. The chain is built from TRBV28 and TRBJ1-2, with TRBD1 as a possible D gene (6 bases). V shed 10 bases and J shed 6 bases, with 18 bases lying between them. Germline V gene sequence: CDR1 MDHEN, CDR2 SYDVKM. The CDR3 consists of 13 residues. DNA for the CDR3: TGTGCCACCAAGGGTGGGGGGGCGCATGGCTACACCTCC. Protein product: CATKGGGAHGYTS.

There are a few counts of this clonotype. The gene calls are TRBV30 and TRBJ1-1; D remains ambiguous. This CDR3 is 15 amino acids long. Germline assignment: CDR1 GTSNPN and CDR2 SVGIG (reference sequence). V lost 4 bases to trimming and J lost 0 bases, with 15 bases between them. CDR3 nucleotides: TGTGCCTGGACCCCGCAATTGCGAATGAACACTGAAGCTTTCTTT. It yields the protein CAWTPQLRMNTEAFF.

This clonotype was seen only a few times. The chain employs TRBV27 and TRBJ2-2; no clear D. This CDR3 has 14 amino acids. With 5 bases removed from V and 0 bases from J, the gap between germline ends came to 7 bases. Germline-derived CDR1 and CDR2 are MNHEY and SMNVEV (reference sequence). CDR3 protein: CASSQFANTGELFF. Here the CDR3 DNA reads TGTGCCAGCAGTCAGTTCGCGAACACCGGGGAGCTGTTTTTT.

The chain couples TRBV20-1 to TRBJ1-1, with 9 bases lining up with TRBD1. Germline values: CDR1 DFQATT, CDR2 SNEGSKA (reference sequence). J lost 10 bases, V lost 0 bases, and 12 bases had no gene match. The CDR3 contains 15 residues. The CDR3 bases are TGCAGTGCTAGAGAATCGACAGGGGGTTTTAGTATAGCTTTCTTT. Protein sequence: CSARESTGGFSIAFF.

This clonotype appeared once. A much larger clone sits a single nucleotide away, making a read error possible. The genes are TRBV2 and TRBJ1-1; D is undetermined. Trimming removed 8 bases from V and 4 bases from J, with 5 bases in between. The CDR3 loop spans 10 amino acids. Germline assignment: CDR1 SNHLY and CDR2 FYNNEI. CDR3 region: CASELTEAFF. The CDR3, as DNA: TGTGCCAGCGAACTCACTGAAGCTTTCTTT.

In this sample, this clonotype turned up many times. The chain employs TRBV12-3 or TRBV12-4 and TRBJ1-1; D unresolved. The CDR3 consists of 12 residues. Between the trimmed V and J ends, which lost 1 base and 6 bases, there was a span of 6 bases. CDR3 loop: CASSLGASEAFF. For the CDR3, the DNA is TGTGCCAGCAGTTTAGGTGCTTCTGAAGCTTTCTTT.

The chain carries TRBV3-1 and TRBJ1-1; D remains unclear. The germline V gene has CDR1 LGHDT and CDR2 YNNKEL (reference sequence). This CDR3 contains 13 residues. The ends were cut back, 1 base at V and 5 bases at J, with 8 bases in the middle. Here the CDR3 reads CASSQGLLTEAFF. The DNA of the CDR3 is TGTGCCAGCAGCCAAGGTTTGCTTACTGAAGCTTTCTTT.

At least ten counts were recorded for this clonotype. V and J are TRBV28 and TRBJ1-5; TRBD1 matches 7 bases. The CDR3 length is 14 residues. The V gene's germline CDR1 is MDHEN and CDR2 SYDVKM. Losses at the gene ends were 8 bases for V and 1 base for J; bases not matched to a gene: 5. The CDR3 region has the DNA TGTGCCAGCGTTACACAGGGGAGCAATCAGCCCCAGCATTTT. Its translation is CASVTQGSNQPQHF. The full variable domain, with the rest looked up from reference TRBV28 and TRBJ1-5, is DVKVTQSSRYLVKRTGEKVFLECVQDMDHENMFWYRQDPGLGLRLIYFSYDVKMKEKGDIPEGYSVSREKKERFSLILESASTNQTSMYLCASVTQGSNQPQHFGDGTRLSIL.

This clonotype was seen ten or more times. This sequence joins TRBV2 and TRBJ1-5; 8 bases match TRBD1. This CDR3 has 14 amino acids. V shed 5 bases and J 7 bases; nucleotides not matched to a gene: 7. Germline values: CDR1 SNHLY, CDR2 FYNNEI. In DNA, the CDR3 is TGTGCCAGCAGTCGACAGGGGAAGGGGCAGCCCCAGCATTTT. Protein: CASSRQGKGQPQHF.

This clonotype came up a few times. The chain links TRBV7-2 to TRBJ1-3; D might be TRBD1 (6 bases). The CDR3 is made up of 16 amino acids. CDR1 and CDR2 (germline): SGHTA, FQGNSA. V lost 2 bases and J lost 0, with 11 bases in between. The DNA of the CDR3 is TGTGCCAGCAGCTTAAGGGGGGCGAACTCTGGAAACACCATATATTTT. Translating gives CASSLRGANSGNTIYF.

This clonotype occurred many times. The chain combines TRBV20-1 with TRBJ2-7; either TRBD1 or TRBD2 may supply D (6 bases each). The CDR3 consists of 14 residues. Trimming took 5 bases from V and 3 from J, leaving 17 bases between them. Looked up from germline, CDR1 is DFQATT and CDR2 is SNEGSKA (reference sequence). DNA for the CDR3: TGCAGTGCTCGAGCCGGGGGCACCCTCTACGAGCAGTACTTC. Translating gives CSARAGGTLYEQYF.